This T cell receptor beta chain was found in a study of spatial heterogeneity in lung cancer. Study information: Each distinct TCR and UMI combination averaged more than ten appearances in raw reads.

Germline assignment: CDR1 MNHEY and CDR2 SMNVEV (reference sequence). Trimming left V 6 bases short and J 0 bases short, with 15 bases between. CDR3 length: 16 residues. By its share, this clonotype is medium-sized. What it binds is unknown. Each CDR3 protein is one row after TCRdb ran MiXCR on the 5' RACE reads. The sample records a few thousand distinct CDR3 sequences, approximately 6% being singletons. General observations from the study: How many expanded intratumoral alpha and beta TCRs were present tracked the tumor mutation count, which was a count of nonsynonymous mutations.

Time point given: sample taken at primary tumor resection. The genes are TRBV27 and TRBJ2-4; TRBD1 is a possible D gene (6 bases). Specimen: lung tumor tissue, collected at surgery. The sequence came from a male donor with early-stage non-small cell lung cancer. The CDR3 protein is CASRPDRFLAKNIQYF. For the CDR3, the DNA is TGTGCCAGCAGACCGGACAGATTTCTAGCCAAAAACATTCAGTACTTC.